This entry lists 12 T cell receptor beta chains sequenced from one sample in a study of blood T cell repertoires in COVID-19. Clones were read by immunoSEQ multiplex PCR, and TCRdb kept only the in-frame ones, dropping some. The table lists some 130,000 clones, 70% to 85% of them singletons. Sequenced input: peripheral blood. The source is a man between 60 and 70 years old with acute or convalescent COVID-19.

Written as DNA, the CDR3 is TGTGCCAGCAGTGCCCAGGATTCACCCCTCCACTTT. Translating gives CASSAQDSPLHF. V gene TRBV12-3 or TRBV12-4 combines with J gene TRBJ1-6; the D is unclear. Deletions cut 5 bases from V and 8 bases from J, with 7 bases between. The CDR3 runs to 12 residues.

The V and J genes are TRBV4-3 and TRBJ1-1, with unresolved D. Germline V lookup: CDR1 LGHNA, CDR2 YSLEER. This CDR3 comprises 14 residues. Trimming shortened V by 3 bases and J by 3 bases, and 11 bases separated the two germline ends. In DNA form, the CDR3 reads TGCGCCAGCAGCCAGTCTCGGGGATACACTGAAGCTTTCTTT. Encoded protein: CASSQSRGYTEAFF.

V usage is TRBV7-6 and J usage is TRBJ1-2; no clear D. The V end was cut by 1 base, the J end by 3 bases, with 6 bases between. From germline, CDR1 is SGHVS and CDR2 FNYEAQ. The CDR3 contains 13 residues. CDR3 in amino acids: CASSLERDYGYTF. The CDR3 DNA reads TGTGCCAGCAGCTTAGAGAGAGACTATGGCTACACCTTC.

The V and J genes are TRBV28 and TRBJ2-7; D may be TRBD2 (7 bases). The germline gives CDR1 MDHEN, CDR2 SYDVKM. The CDR3 has 14 residues. The germline V and J ends were trimmed by 6 bases and 3 bases, with 15 bases remaining between them. For the CDR3, the DNA is TGTGCCAGCAGCTCGGGGGGCCCTTTCTACGAGCAGTACTTC. This sequence encodes CASSSGGPFYEQYF.

This chain joins TRBV5-4 and TRBJ2-1; 10 nucleotides line up with TRBD2. The CDR3 is 16 residues long. The V segment lost 1 base and the J segment 7 bases; nucleotides outside the gene matches: 8. Germline V gene data show CDR1 as SGHNT and CDR2 as YYREEE (reference sequence). The CDR3, as DNA: TGTGCCAGCAGCTTGTTGGGGGGTAGCGGGAGGAATGAGCAGTTCTTC. It translates to CASSLLGGSGRNEQFF.

This chain uses TRBV6-5 with TRBJ1-5; tentative D call: TRBD1 (6 bases). The germline V and J ends were trimmed by 3 bases and 7 bases, with 13 bases remaining between them. The CDR3 runs to 14 residues. From germline, CDR1 is MNHEY and CDR2 SVGAGI. CDR3 loop: CASSYFGGGQPQHF. CDR3 coding DNA: TGTGCCAGCAGTTATTTTGGGGGGGGCCAGCCCCAGCATTTT.

The rearrangement uses TRBV19 and TRBJ2-2; 9 bases align to TRBD1. V lost 3 bases and J lost 1; bases outside the gene matches: 6. Germline-derived CDR1 and CDR2 are LNHDA and SQIVND (reference sequence). The CDR3 spans 17 residues. The CDR3 bases are TGTGCCAGTAGTATCCCCCCGACAGGGGGGAACACCGGGGAGCTGTTTTTT. It is translated as CASSIPPTGGNTGELFF.

V usage is TRBV11-2 and J usage is TRBJ2-1, with TRBD1 matching 10 bases. The CDR3 has 15 residues. CDR1 SGHAT and CDR2 FQNNGV come from the germline V gene. The V gene end was trimmed by 5 bases and the J gene end by 7 bases; junction bases not matched to a gene: 8. This CDR3 is CASSPPGQGFNEQFF. CDR3 sequence (DNA): TGTGCCAGCAGCCCGCCGGGACAGGGGTTTAATGAGCAGTTCTTC.

V usage is TRBV7-9 and J usage is TRBJ2-5; the match to TRBD1 covers 11 bases. CDR3 length: 15 residues. Germline V gene data show CDR1 as SEHNR and CDR2 as FQNEAQ (reference sequence). With V trimmed by 5 bases and J by 5 bases, 7 bases remained unmatched. CDR3 amino acids: CASSAPGTGGETQYF. In DNA form, the CDR3 reads TGTGCCAGCAGCGCCCCCGGGACAGGGGGTGAGACCCAGTACTTC.

This clone was recorded at least ten times. The rearrangement uses TRBV7-2 and TRBJ2-7; D perhaps matches TRBD2 (5 bases). CDR3 length equals 13 residues. Deletions cut 3 bases from V and 6 bases from J, with 12 bases between. Per germline, CDR1 SGHTA and CDR2 FQGNSA. The CDR3 DNA follows: TGTGCCAGCAGCTTCCAAGAGGGTCGCGAGCAGTACTTC. Amino acid sequence: CASSFQEGREQYF.

V usage is TRBV28 and J usage is TRBJ2-5; TRBD1 matches 8 bases. Germline loops: CDR1 MDHEN, CDR2 SYDVKM. CDR3 size: 15 residues. The V and J ends lost 7 bases and 4 bases, in that order; junction bases with no gene match: 11. The CDR3 sequence is CASTNQDRVGETQYF. The CDR3 region has the DNA TGTGCCAGCACCAACCAGGACAGGGTGGGAGAGACCCAGTACTTC.

This clone occurred many times. The chain has TRBV10-2 and TRBJ2-3; 8 positions match TRBD1. J gave up 6 bases and V 7 bases, and 12 bases lay outside the gene matches. Germline lookup yields CDR1 WSHSY and CDR2 SAAADI. This CDR3 contains 15 residues. The CDR3: CASTEGPGGLDTQYF. The CDR3 DNA sequence: TGCGCCAGCACCGAGGGCCCAGGGGGCTTGGATACGCAGTATTTT.